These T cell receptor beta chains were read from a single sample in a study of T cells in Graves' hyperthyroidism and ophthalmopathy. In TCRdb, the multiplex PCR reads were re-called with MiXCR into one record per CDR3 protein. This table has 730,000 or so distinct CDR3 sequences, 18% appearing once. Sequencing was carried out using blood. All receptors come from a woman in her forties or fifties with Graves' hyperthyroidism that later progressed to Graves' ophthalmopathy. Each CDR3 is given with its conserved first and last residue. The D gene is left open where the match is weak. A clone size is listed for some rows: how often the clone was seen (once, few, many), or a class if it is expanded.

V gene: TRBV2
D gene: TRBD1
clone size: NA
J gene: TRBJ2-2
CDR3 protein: CASRSGGLRNAGELFF
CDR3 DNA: TGTGCCAGCCGATCAGGGGGTCTTCGGAACGCCGGGGAGCTGTTTTTT

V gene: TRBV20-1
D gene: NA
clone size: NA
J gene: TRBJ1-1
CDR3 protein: CSASQGTTEAFF
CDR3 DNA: TGCAGTGCTAGTCAGGGGACCACTGAAGCTTTCTTT

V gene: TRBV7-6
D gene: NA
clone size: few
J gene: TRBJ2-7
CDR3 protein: CASSKGRDIYEQYF
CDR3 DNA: TGTGCCAGCAGCAAGGGCCGGGACATTTACGAGCAGTACTTC

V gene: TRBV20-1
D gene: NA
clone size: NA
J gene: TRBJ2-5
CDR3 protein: CSARKEGRLETQYF
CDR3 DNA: TGCAGTGCTAGAAAAGAGGGTCGGTTAGAGACCCAGTACTTC

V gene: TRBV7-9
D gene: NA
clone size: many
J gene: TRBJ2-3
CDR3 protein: CASSLPRDGSTDTQYF
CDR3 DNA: TGTGCCAGCAGCTTACCACGGGACGGATCCACAGATACGCAGTATTTT

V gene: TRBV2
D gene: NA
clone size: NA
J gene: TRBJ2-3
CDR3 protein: CASSPRWQDTQYF
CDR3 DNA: TGTGCCAGCAGTCCGCGATGGCAAGATACGCAGTATTTT

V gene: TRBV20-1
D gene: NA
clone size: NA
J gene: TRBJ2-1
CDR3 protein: CSARTLYRRSSYNEQFF
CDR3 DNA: TGCAGTGCTAGAACCCTTTACAGGAGGAGCTCCTACAATGAGCAGTTCTTC

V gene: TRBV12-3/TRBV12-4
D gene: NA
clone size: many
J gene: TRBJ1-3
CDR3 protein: CANLDSLVSGNTIYF
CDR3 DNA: TGTGCCAACTTGGACAGTTTAGTTTCTGGAAACACCATATATTTT

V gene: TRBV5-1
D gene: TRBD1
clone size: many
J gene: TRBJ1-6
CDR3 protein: CASSSTGEDNSPLHF
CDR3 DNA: TGCGCCAGCAGCTCGACAGGGGAGGATAATTCACCCCTCCACTTT

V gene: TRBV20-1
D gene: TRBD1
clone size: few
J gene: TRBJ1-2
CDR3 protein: CSATQGGGYTF
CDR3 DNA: TGCAGTGCTACCCAGGGGGGTGGCTACACCTTC

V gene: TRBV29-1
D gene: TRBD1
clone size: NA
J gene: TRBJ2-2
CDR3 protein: CSGTGTGGSTGELFF
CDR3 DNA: TGCAGCGGTACTGGGACAGGGGGAAGCACCGGGGAGCTGTTTTTT

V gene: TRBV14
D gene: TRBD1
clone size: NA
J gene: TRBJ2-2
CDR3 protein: CASSSRLGQGRPGELFF
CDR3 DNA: TGTGCCAGCAGCTCTAGACTGGGACAGGGCAGGCCCGGGGAGCTGTTTTTT

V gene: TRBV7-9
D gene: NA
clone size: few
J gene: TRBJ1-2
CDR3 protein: CASSYVGPLNYGYTF
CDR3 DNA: TGTGCCAGCAGCTATGTCGGACCGCTTAACTATGGCTACACCTTC

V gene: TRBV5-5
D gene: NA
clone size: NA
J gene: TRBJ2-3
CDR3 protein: CASSLEGFSTDTQYF
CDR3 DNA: TGTGCCAGCAGCTTGGAAGGGTTCTCCACAGATACGCAGTATTTT

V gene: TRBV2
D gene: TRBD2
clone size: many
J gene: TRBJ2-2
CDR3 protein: CASSDPFLAGGPGTGELFF
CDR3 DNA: TGTGCCAGCAGTGACCCTTTCCTAGCGGGGGGGCCGGGCACCGGGGAGCTGTTTTTT

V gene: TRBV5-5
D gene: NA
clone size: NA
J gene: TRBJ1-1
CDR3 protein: CASSLTVGRGTEAFF
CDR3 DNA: TGTGCCAGCAGCTTGACGGTCGGACGTGGCACTGAAGCTTTCTTT

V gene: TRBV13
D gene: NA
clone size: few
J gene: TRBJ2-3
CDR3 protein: CASSLGLVDTDTQYF
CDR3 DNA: TGTGCCAGCAGCTTAGGCCTGGTAGACACAGATACGCAGTATTTT

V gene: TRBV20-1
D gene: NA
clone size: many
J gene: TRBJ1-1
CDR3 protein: CSARLQRNTEAFF
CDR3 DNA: TGCAGTGCTAGACTTCAGAGGAACACTGAAGCTTTCTTT

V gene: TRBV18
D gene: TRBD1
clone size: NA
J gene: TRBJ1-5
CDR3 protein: CASSPAGTGYSNQPQHF
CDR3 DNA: TGTGCCAGCTCACCGGCGGGGACAGGTTATAGCAATCAGCCCCAGCATTTT

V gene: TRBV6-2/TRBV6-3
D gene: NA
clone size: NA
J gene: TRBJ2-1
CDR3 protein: CASSGPGHLSYNEQFF
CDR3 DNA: TGTGCCAGCAGTGGGCCGGGACACCTCTCCTACAATGAGCAGTTCTTC

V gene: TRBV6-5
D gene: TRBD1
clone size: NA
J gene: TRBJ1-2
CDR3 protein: CASSYRSGGNYGYTF
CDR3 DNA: TGTGCCAGCAGTTACCGATCAGGGGGGAACTATGGCTACACCTTC

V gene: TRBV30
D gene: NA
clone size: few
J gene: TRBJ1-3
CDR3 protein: CAWSEKPGNSGNTIYF
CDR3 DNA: TGTGCCTGGAGTGAAAAGCCGGGAAACTCTGGAAACACCATATATTTT